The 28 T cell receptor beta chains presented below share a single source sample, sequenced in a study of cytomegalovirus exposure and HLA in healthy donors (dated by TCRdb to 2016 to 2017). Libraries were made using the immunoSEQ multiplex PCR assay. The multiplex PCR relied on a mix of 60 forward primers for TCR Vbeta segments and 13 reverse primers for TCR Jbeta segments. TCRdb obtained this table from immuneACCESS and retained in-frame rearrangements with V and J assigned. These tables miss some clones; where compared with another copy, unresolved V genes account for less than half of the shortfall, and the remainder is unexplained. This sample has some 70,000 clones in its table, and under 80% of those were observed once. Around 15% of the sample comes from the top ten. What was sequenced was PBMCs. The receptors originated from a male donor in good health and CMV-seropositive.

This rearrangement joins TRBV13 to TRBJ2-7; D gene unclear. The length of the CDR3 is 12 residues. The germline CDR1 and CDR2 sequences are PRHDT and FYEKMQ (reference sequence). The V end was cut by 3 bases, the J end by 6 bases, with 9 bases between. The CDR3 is CASSFRSREQYF. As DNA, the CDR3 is TGTGCCAGCAGCTTCAGGTCTCGCGAGCAGTACTTC. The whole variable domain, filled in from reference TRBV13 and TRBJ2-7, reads AAGVIQSPRHLIKEKRETATLKCYPIPRHDTVYWYQQGPGQDPQFLISFYEKMQSDKGSIPDRFSAQQFSDYHSELNMSSLELGDSALYFCASSFRSREQYFGPGTRLTVT.

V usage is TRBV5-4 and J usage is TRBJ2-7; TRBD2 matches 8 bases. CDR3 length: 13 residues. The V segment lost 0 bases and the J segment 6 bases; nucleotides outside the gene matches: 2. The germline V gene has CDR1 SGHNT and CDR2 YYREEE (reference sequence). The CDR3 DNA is TGTGCCAGCAGCTTGGGTCGGGGGGGCGAGCAGTACTTC. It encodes CASSLGRGGEQYF.

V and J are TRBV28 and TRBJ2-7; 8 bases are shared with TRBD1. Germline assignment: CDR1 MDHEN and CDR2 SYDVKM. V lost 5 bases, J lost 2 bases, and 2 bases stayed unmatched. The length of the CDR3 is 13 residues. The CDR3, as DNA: TGTGCCAGCAGTCGGACAGGGCCCTACGAGCAGTACTTC. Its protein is CASSRTGPYEQYF.

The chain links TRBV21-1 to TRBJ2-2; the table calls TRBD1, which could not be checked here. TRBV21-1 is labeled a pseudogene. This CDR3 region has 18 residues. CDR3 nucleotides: TGTGCCAGCAGCAAAGCGCGAGGAGGGGGCCTCGGCACCGGGGAGCTGTTTTTT. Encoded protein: CASSKARGGGLGTGELFF.

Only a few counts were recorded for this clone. The CDR3 DNA reads TGTGCCATCAGTAGGACCCAGGGAGAGACCCAGTACTTC. Translation gives CAISRTQGETQYF. The chain links TRBV10-3 to TRBJ2-5, with D maybe TRBD1 (5 bases). Trimming took 5 bases from V and 4 from J, leaving 11 bases between them. Germline V gene sequence: CDR1 ENHRY, CDR2 SYGVKD. This CDR3 is built from 13 residues.

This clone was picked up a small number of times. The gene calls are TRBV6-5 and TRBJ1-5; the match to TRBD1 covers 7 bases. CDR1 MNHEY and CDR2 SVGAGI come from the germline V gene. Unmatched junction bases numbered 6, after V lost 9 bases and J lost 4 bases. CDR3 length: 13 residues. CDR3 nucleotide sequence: TGTGCCAGTGGGACAGACCCGAATCAGCCCCAGCATTTT. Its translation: CASGTDPNQPQHF.

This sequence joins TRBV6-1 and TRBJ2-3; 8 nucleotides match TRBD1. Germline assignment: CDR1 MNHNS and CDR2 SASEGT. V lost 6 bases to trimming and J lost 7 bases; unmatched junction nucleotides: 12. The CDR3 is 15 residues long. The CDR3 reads CASSANRGYTNTQYF. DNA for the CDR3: TGTGCCAGCAGCGCCAACAGGGGGTATACGAATACGCAGTATTTT.

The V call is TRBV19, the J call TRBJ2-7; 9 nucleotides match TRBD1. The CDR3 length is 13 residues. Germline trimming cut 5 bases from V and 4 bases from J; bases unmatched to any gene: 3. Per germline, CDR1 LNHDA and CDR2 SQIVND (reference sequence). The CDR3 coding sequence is TGTGCCAGTAGTGCGGGACAGGGTTACGAGCAGTACTTC. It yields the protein CASSAGQGYEQYF.

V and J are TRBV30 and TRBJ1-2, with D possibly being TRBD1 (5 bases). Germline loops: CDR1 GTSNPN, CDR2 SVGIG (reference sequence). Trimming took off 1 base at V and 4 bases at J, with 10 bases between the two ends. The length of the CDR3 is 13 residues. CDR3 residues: CAWSGEGPYGYTF. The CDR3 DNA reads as TGTGCCTGGAGTGGGGAGGGGCCCTATGGCTACACCTTC. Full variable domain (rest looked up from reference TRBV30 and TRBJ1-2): SQTIHQWPATLVQPVGSPLSLECTVEGTSNPNLYWYRQAAGRGLQLLFYSVGIGQISSEVPQNLSASRPQDRQFILSSKKLLLSDSGFYLCAWSGEGPYGYTFGSGTRLTVV.

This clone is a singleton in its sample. The CDR3: CASRISGGALNEQFF. The DNA of the CDR3 is TGTGCCAGCAGGATAAGCGGGGGGGCTCTCAATGAGCAGTTCTTC. The chain carries TRBV7-2 and TRBJ2-1; 10 bases agree with TRBD2. Germline CDR1 and CDR2: SGHTA and FQGNSA. With 6 bases clipped from V and 6 bases from J, the junction kept 8 bases outside the gene matches. The CDR3 loop spans 15 amino acids.

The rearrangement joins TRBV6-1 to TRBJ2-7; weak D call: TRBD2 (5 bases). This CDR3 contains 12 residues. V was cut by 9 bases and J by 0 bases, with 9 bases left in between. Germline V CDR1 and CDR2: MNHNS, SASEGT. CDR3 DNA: TGTGCCAGTACGGGGAGCTCCTACGAGCAGTACTTC. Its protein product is CASTGSSYEQYF.

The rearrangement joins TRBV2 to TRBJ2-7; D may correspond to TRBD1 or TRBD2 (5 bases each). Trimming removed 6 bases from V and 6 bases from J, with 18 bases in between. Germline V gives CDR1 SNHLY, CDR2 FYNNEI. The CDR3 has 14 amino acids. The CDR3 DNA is TGTGCCAGCAGGGAACAGGAGGTGATGGTCGAGCAGTACTTC. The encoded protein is CASREQEVMVEQYF.

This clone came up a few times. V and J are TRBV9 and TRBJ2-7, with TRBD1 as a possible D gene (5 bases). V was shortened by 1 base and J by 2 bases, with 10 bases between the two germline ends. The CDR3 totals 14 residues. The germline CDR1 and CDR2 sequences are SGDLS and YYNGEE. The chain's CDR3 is CASSVWEGAYEQYF. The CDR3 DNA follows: TGTGCCAGCAGCGTATGGGAAGGGGCCTACGAGCAGTACTTC.

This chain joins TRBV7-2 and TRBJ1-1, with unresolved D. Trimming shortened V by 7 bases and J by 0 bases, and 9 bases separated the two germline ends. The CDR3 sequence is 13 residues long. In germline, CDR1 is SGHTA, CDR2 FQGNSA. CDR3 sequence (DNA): TGTGCCAGCACCAACCTAATGAACACTGAAGCTTTCTTT. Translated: CASTNLMNTEAFF.

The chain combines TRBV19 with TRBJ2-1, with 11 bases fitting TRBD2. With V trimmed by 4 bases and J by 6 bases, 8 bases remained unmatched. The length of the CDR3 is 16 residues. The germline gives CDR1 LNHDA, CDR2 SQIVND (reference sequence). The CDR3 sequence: CASSTRLAGSFNEQFF. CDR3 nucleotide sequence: TGTGCCAGTAGTACCAGACTAGCGGGATCTTTCAATGAGCAGTTCTTC.

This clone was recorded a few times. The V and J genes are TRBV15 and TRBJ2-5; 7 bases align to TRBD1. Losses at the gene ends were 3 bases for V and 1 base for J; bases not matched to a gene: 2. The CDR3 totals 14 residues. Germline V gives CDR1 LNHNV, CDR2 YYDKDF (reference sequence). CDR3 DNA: TGTGCCACCAGCAGGAGGGACAGCCAAGAGACCCAGTACTTC. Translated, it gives CATSRRDSQETQYF.

CDR3 amino acids: CASSHPTSRVREQFF. The CDR3 bases are TGCGCCAGCAGCCATCCAACTAGCAGGGTACGGGAGCAGTTCTTC. V usage is TRBV4-1 and J usage is TRBJ2-1, with D perhaps matching TRBD2 (6 bases). V was trimmed by 3 bases and J by 10 bases, leaving 19 bases between them. The CDR3 runs 15 residues. Germline CDR1 and CDR2: MGHRA and YSYEKL.

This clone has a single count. CDR3 in DNA: TGCGCCAGCAGCTTTGGACAGGGGCTGGAGGAGCAGTACTTC. It specifies CASSFGQGLEEQYF. This chain joins TRBV5-1 and TRBJ2-7, with 9 bases fitting TRBD1. The CDR3 is 14 residues long. The V and J ends lost 2 bases and 7 bases, in that order; junction bases with no gene match: 7. Germline assignment: CDR1 SGHRS and CDR2 YFSETQ.

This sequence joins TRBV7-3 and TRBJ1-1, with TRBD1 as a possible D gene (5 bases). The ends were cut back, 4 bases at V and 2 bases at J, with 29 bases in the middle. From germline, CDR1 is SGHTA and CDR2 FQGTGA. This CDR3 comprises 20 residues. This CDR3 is CASSSEPARRGGPLNTEAFF. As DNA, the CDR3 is TGTGCCAGCAGCTCCGAACCCGCCAGGAGGGGTGGGCCCCTCAACACTGAAGCTTTCTTT.

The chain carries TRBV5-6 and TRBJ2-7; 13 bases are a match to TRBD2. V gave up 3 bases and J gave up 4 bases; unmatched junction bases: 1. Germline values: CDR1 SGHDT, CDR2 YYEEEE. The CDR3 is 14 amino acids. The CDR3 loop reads CASSSGLAGYEQYF. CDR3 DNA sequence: TGTGCCAGCAGCTCGGGACTAGCGGGATACGAGCAGTACTTC.

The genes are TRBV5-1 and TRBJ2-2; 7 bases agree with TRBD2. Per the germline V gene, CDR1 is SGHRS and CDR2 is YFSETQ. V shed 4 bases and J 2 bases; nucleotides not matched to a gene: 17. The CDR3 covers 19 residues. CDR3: CASSLRGALKRENTGELFF. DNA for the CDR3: TGCGCCAGCAGCCTTCGCGGTGCCCTCAAGCGGGAAAACACCGGGGAGCTGTTTTTT.

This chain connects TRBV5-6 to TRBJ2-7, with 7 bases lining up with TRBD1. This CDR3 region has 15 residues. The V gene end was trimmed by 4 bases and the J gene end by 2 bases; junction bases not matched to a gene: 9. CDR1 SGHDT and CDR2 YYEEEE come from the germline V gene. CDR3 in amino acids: CASSTTGAGPYEQYF. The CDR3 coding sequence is TGTGCCAGCAGCACCACAGGGGCAGGCCCCTACGAGCAGTACTTC.

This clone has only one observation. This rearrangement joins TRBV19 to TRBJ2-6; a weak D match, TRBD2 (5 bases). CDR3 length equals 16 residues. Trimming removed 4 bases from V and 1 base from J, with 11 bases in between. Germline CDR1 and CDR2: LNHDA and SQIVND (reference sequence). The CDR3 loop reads CASSKLGSSGANVLTF. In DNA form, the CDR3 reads TGTGCCAGTAGTAAGCTGGGGAGTTCTGGGGCCAACGTCCTGACTTTC.

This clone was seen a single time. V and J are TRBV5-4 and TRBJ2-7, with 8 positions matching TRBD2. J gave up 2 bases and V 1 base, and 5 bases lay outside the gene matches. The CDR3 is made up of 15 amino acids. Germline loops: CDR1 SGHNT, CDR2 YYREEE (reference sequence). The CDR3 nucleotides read TGTGCCAGCAGCTTGACTAGCGGAGACCCCTACGAGCAGTACTTC. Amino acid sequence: CASSLTSGDPYEQYF.

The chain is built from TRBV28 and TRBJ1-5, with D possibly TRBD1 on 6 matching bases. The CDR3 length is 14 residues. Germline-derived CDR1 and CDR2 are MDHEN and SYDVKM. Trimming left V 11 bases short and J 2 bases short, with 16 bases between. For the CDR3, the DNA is TGTGCCGGAGGGGGGGGTCGGGGCAATCAGCCCCAGCATTTT. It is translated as CAGGGGRGNQPQHF.

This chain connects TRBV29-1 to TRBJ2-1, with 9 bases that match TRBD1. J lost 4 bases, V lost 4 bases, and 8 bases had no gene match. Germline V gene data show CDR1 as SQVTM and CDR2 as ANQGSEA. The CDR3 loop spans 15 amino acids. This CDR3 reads CSVGGDRAFYNEQFF. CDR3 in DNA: TGCAGCGTTGGGGGGGACAGGGCGTTTTACAATGAGCAGTTCTTC.

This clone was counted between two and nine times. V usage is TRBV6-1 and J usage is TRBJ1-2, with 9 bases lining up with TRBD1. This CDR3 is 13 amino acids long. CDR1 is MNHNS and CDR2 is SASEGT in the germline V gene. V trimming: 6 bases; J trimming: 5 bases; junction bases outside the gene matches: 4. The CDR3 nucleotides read TGTGCCAGCAGCACAGACAGGGGGTATGGCTACACCTTC. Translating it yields CASSTDRGYGYTF.

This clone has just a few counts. CDR3 DNA: TGTGCCTGCGGGACAGGGAATGGCTACACCTTC. It translates to CACGTGNGYTF. The chain uses TRBV30 and TRBJ1-2; 9 positions match TRBD1. The germline gives CDR1 GTSNPN, CDR2 SVGIG (reference sequence). The length of the CDR3 is 11 residues. V shed 6 bases, J shed 6 bases, and the junction held 2 bases outside the gene matches.